This T cell receptor (beta chain) was sequenced for a study of blood T cells in healthy people across ages. Through a sample-barcoded 5' primer and a J-beta primer mix, a second PCR was run for roughly 7 to 11 cycles. Each cDNA molecule received a tag from a template-switch adaptor that had 12 random nucleotides. One entry per CDR3 protein, called by TCRdb with MiXCR from the 5' RACE reads. This sample yields 1.5 million to 2 million distinct CDR3 sequences, of which about 32% are seen a single time; about 11% belongs to the top ten. Total RNA extracted from each sample amounted to at least 5.5 micrograms. CDR3 length: 17 amino acids. V lost 5 bases to trimming and J lost 2 bases, with 21 bases between them. The germline V gene encodes CDR1 SGHAT and CDR2 FQDESV (reference sequence). Findings and caveats of the study: Donors of long life had a larger count of naive CD4+ cells and greater diversity than aged donors.

About this clonotype itself: What it recognizes is unknown.

This sequence joins TRBV11-1 and TRBJ2-5; possibly TRBD1 for D (5 bases). The TCR comes from a woman in her twenties or thirties in good health. Material: blood. The CDR3 DNA reads as TGTGCCAGCAGCACAGAAGTTCGCGCAGGGCTACAAGAGACCCAGTACTTC. Its translation: CASSTEVRAGLQETQYF. Looking up the rest from reference TRBV11-1 and TRBJ2-5 gives the full variable domain: EAEVAQSPRYKITEKSQAVAFWCDPISGHATLYWYRQILGQGPELLVQFQDESVVDDSQLPKDRFSAERLKGVDSTLKIQPAELGDSAMYLCASSTEVRAGLQETQYFGPGTRLLVL.